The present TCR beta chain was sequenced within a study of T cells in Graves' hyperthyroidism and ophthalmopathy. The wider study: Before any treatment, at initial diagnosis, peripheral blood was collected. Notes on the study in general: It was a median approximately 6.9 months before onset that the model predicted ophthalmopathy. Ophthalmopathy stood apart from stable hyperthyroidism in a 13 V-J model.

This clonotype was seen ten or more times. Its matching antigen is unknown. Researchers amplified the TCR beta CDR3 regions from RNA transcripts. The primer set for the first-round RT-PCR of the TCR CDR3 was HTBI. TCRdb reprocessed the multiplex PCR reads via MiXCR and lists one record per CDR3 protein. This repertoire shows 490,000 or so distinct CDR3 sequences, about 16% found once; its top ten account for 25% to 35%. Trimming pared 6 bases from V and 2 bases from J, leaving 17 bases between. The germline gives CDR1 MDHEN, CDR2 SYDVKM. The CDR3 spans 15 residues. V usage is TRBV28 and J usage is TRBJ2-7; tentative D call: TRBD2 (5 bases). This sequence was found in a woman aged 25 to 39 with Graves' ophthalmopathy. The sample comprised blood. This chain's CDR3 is CASSTSRGTTYEQYF. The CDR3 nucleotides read TGTGCCAGCAGCACATCCCGGGGTACAACCTACGAGCAGTACTTC.